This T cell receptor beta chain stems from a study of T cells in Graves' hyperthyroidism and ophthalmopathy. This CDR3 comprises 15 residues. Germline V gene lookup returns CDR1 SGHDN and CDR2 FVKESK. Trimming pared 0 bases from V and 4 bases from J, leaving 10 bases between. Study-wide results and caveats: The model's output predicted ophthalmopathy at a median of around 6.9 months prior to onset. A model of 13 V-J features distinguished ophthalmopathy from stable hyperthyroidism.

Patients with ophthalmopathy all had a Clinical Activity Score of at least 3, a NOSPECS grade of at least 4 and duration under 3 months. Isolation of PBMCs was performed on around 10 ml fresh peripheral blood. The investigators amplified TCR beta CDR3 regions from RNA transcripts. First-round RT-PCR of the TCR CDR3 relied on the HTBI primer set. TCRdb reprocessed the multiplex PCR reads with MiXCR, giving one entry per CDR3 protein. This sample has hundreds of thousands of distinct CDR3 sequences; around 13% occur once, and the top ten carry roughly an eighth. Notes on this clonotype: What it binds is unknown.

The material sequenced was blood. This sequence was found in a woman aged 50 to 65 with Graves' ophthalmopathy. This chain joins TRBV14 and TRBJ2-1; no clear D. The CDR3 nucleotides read TGTGCCAGCAGCCAAGATATTACAGTTTACAATGAGCAGTTCTTC. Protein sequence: CASSQDITVYNEQFF.